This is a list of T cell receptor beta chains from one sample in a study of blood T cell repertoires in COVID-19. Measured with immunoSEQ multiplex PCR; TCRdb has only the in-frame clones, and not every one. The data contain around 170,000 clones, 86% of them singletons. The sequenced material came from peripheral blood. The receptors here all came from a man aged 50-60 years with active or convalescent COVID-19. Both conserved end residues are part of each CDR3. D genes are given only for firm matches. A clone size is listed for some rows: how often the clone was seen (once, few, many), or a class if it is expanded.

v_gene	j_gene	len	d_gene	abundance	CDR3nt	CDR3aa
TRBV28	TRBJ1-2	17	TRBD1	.	TGTGCCACCCAGGGACAGGTGGGCCTACACTCTAACTATGGCTACACCTTC	CATQGQVGLHSNYGYTF
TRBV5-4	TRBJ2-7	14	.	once	TGTGCCAGCAGCCCCGGGGCGGGACCGTACGAGCAGTACTTC	CASSPGAGPYEQYF
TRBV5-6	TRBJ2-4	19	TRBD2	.	TGTGCCAGCAGCGCGCCGGGACTAGCGGGAGATCTAGCCAAAAACATTCAGTACTTC	CASSAPGLAGDLAKNIQYF
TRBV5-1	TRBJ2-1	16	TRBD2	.	TGCGCCAGCAGCTTAGGTGGGACTAGCGGATACAATGAGCAGTTCTTC	CASSLGGTSGYNEQFF
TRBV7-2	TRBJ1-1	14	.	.	TGTGCCAGCAGCTCCGACAGAGAGAACACTGAAGCTTTCTTT	CASSSDRENTEAFF
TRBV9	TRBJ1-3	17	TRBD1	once	TGTGCCAGCAGCGTAGCGGGGCAGGGGGCGTATGGAAACACCATATATTTT	CASSVAGQGAYGNTIYF
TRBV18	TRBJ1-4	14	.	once	TGTGCCAGCTCCCCGGGATCAGCCAATGAAAAACTGTTTTTT	CASSPGSANEKLFF
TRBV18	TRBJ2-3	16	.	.	TGTGCCAGCTCCCCCCGGTCGCCAGAGGTGACAGATACGCAGTATTTT	CASSPRSPEVTDTQYF
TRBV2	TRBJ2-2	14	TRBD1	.	TGTGCCAGCAGTGGACAGGGGGGAATCGGGGAGCTGTTTTTT	CASSGQGGIGELFF
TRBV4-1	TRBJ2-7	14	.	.	TGCGCCAGCAGCCAAGAATACAGGATCTACGAGCAGTACTTC	CASSQEYRIYEQYF
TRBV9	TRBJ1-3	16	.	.	TGTGCCAGCAGCGAGCCGCGGGTGGGAGGTGGAAACACCATATATTTT	CASSEPRVGGGNTIYF
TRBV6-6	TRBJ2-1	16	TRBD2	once	TGTGCCAGCATCCTCCGAGTAGCGGGGGGAAACAATGAGCAGTTCTTC	CASILRVAGGNNEQFF
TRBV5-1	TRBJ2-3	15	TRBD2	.	TGCGCCAGCAGCCCCCCTAGCGGGAGTACAGATACGCAGTATTTT	CASSPPSGSTDTQYF
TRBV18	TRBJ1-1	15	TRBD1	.	TGTGCCAGCTCCGAGACAGGGAGCATGAACACTGAAGCTTTCTTT	CASSETGSMNTEAFF
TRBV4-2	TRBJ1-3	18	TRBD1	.	TGTGCCAGCAGCCCGGAATACTTGACAGGGCGCTCTGGAAACACCATATATTTT	CASSPEYLTGRSGNTIYF
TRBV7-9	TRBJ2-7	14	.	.	TGTGCCAGCAGCTTGGAAGGGAGCTCCTACGAGCAGTACTTC	CASSLEGSSYEQYF
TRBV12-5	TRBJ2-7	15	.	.	TGTGCTAGTGGCCTTGGGATCGGGGGAGGCTACGAGCAGTACTTC	CASGLGIGGGYEQYF
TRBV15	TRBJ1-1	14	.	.	TGTGCCACCAGCAGAGAGAGCCAGGGAACTGAAGCTTTCTTT	CATSRESQGTEAFF
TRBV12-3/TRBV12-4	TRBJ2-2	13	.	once	TGTGCCAGCACCTCTTCCGGAGGGTGGGAGCTGTTTTTT	CASTSSGGWELFF
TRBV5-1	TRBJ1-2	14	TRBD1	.	TGCGCCAGCAGCTTGGTGGGACAGGGTGATGGCTACACCTTC	CASSLVGQGDGYTF
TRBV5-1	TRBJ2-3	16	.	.	TGCGCCAGCAGCTCCCTGGCGGGGGCTAGCACAGATACGCAGTATTTT	CASSSLAGASTDTQYF
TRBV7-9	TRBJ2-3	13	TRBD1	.	TGTGCCAGCACCGAGACAGGGACAGATACGCAGTATTTT	CASTETGTDTQYF
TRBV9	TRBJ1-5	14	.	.	TGTGCCAGCAGCGTAGATGGGGAGGCCCAGCCCCAGCATTTT	CASSVDGEAQPQHF
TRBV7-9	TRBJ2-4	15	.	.	TGTGCCAGCACCGAATGGGCGGGACAGCCGGGGAATCAGTACTTC	CASTEWAGQPGNQYF
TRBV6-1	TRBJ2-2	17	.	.	TGTGCCAGCAGTGAAGCGGCAGCGGCAACGAACACCGGGGAGCTGTTTTTT	CASSEAAAATNTGELFF
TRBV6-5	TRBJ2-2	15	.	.	TGTGCCAGCAGCCCCATAGGAGCGGGACACGGGGAGCTGTTTTTT	CASSPIGAGHGELFF
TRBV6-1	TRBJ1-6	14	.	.	TGTGCCAGCAGTGACGGGGGGCTAAGATCACCCCTCCACTTT	CASSDGGLRSPLHF
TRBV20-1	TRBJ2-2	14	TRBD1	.	TGCAGTGCTAGTTGGACAGGGGGCACCGGGGAGCTGTTTTTT	CSASWTGGTGELFF
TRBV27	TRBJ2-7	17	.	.	TGTGCCAGCAGTTTATCTCCCCTAGCTGGGAACCCCTACGAGCAGTACTTC	CASSLSPLAGNPYEQYF
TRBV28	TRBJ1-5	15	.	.	TGTGCCAGCAATCAGGTTTTATCTAGCAATCAGCCCCAGCATTTT	CASNQVLSSNQPQHF
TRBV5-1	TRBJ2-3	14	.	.	TGCGCCAGCAGTTCACTACTGAGAACAGATACGCAGTATTTT	CASSSLLRTDTQYF
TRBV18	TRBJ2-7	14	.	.	TGTGCCAGCTCACCAAAGCAGGGGAGCTACGAGCAGTACTTC	CASSPKQGSYEQYF
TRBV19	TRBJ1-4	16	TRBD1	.	TGTGCCAGTAGTATAGAACTGACAGGGCTGGATGAAAAACTGTTTTTT	CASSIELTGLDEKLFF
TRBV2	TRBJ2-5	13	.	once	TGTGCCAGCAGCACTGGGACTGGGGGGACCCAGTACTTC	CASSTGTGGTQYF
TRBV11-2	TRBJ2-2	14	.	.	TGTGCCAGCAGCTTAGTAGGAGTTCGAGGGGAGCTGTTTTTT	CASSLVGVRGELFF
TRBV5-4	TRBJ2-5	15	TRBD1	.	TGTGCCAGCAGCTTGAGGGGGCCCCGCCAAGAGACCCAGTACTTC	CASSLRGPRQETQYF
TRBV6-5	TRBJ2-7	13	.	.	TGTGCCAGCAGTTACCGGCAGGAATTCGACCAGTACTTC	CASSYRQEFDQYF
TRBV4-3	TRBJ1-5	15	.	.	TGCGCCAGCAGCTTCACCCTCGGCGCAGGCAGGCCCCAGCATTTT	CASSFTLGAGRPQHF
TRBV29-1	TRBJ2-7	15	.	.	TGCAGCGTGTTGCCCTCTCGGACGGGAACCTACGAGCAGTACTTC	CSVLPSRTGTYEQYF
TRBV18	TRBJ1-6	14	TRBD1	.	TGTGCCAGCTCCCCACAGGGGGAAAATTCACCCCTCCACTTT	CASSPQGENSPLHF
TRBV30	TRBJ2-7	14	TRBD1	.	TGTGCCTGGGGCCCTGGACAGGGGGCGCGTGAGCAGTACTTC	CAWGPGQGAREQYF
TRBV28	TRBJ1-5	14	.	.	TGTGCCAGCAGTTTTACAGAGAAATATCAGCCCCAGCATTTT	CASSFTEKYQPQHF
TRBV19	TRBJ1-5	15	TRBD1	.	TGTGCCAGTACGGGACAGGGAGGTTCTGAGCAGCCCCAGCATTTT	CASTGQGGSEQPQHF
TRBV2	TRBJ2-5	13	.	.	TGTGCCAGCATACTAGCTACACAAGAGACCCAGTACTTC	CASILATQETQYF
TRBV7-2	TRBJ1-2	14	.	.	TGTGCCAGCAGCTTAGATGGAGGGAACTATGGCTACACCTTC	CASSLDGGNYGYTF
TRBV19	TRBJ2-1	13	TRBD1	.	TGTGCCAGTAGTGGGACAGCACGAGGGGAGCAGTTCTTC	CASSGTARGEQFF
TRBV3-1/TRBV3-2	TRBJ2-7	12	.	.	TGTGCCAGCAGCCAATATCAGAACGAGCAGTACTTC	CASSQYQNEQYF
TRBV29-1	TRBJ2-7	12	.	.	TGCAGCGTTGAAAGGGGGGGGAACGAGCAGTACTTC	CSVERGGNEQYF
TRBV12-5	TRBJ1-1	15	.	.	TGTGCTAGTGGTTCGCTGGCAGGGTTGGGGACTGAAGCTTTCTTT	CASGSLAGLGTEAFF
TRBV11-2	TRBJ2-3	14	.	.	TGTGCCAGCAGCCTCCGACAGGGCACAGATACGCAGTATTTT	CASSLRQGTDTQYF
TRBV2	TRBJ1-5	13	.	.	TGTGCCTCCCAACGGGGGGCGTTTCAGCCCCAGCATTTT	CASQRGAFQPQHF
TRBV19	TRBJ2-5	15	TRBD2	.	TGTGCCAGTAGCCGCCCGACTAGCGGCCAAGAGACCCAGTACTTC	CASSRPTSGQETQYF
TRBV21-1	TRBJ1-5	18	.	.	TGTGCCAGCAGCAAAAGGCGGTTTCAGACAGGGAGAAATCAGCCCCAGCATTTT	CASSKRRFQTGRNQPQHF